Reported below is one T cell receptor beta chain. Per the germline V gene, CDR1 is SGHRS and CDR2 is YFSETQ. V lost 0 bases, J lost 0 bases, and 4 bases stayed unmatched. There are 18 residues in the CDR3. In the original processing: The authors estimated nucleated cell counts from reference gene primer amplification. The method was immunoSEQ multiplex PCR; TCRdb's version includes in-frame clones alone and lacks a portion of them. V, J and clone size were drawn from that table, and D and trimming were deduced from the DNA. The sample shows about 250,000 clones, more than 70% of them seen only once. These data originate in a study of blood T cell repertoires in COVID-19. About the research overall: Both acute and convalescent COVID-19 samples were obtained from the United States, Italy and Spain.

The V gene is TRBV5-1, the J gene TRBJ2-1; the match to TRBD2 covers 12 bases. The clonotype comes from a middle-aged man with active or convalescent COVID-19. The sequencing sample was made of peripheral blood. The CDR3 sequence: CASSLDGTSGSSYNEQFF. Here the CDR3 DNA reads TGCGCCAGCAGCTTGGACGGGACTAGCGGGTCCTCCTACAATGAGCAGTTCTTC.